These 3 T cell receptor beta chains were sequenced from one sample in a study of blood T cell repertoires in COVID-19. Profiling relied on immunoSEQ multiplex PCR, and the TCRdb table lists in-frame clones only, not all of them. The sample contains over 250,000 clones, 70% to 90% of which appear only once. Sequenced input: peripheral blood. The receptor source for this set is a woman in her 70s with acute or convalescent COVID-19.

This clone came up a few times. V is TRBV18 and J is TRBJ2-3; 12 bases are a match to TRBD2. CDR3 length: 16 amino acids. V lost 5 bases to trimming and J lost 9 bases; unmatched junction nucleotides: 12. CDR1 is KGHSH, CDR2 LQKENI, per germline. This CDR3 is CASSSRTSGVRRTQYF. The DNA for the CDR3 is TGTGCCAGCTCATCTCGGACTAGCGGGGTCAGGCGAACGCAGTATTTT. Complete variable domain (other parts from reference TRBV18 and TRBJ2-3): NAGVMQNPRHLVRRRGQEARLRCSPMKGHSHVYWYRQLPEEGLKFMVYLQKENIIDESGMPKERFSAEFPKEGPSILRIQQVVRGDSAAYFCASSSRTSGVRRTQYFGPGTRLTVL.

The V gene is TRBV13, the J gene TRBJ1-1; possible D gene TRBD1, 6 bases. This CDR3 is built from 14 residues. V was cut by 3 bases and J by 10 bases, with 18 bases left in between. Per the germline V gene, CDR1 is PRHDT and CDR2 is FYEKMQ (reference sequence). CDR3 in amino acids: CASSFYRELGIAFF. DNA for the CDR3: TGTGCCAGCAGCTTCTACAGGGAACTGGGGATAGCTTTCTTT. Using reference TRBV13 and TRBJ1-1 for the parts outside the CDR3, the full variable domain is AAGVIQSPRHLIKEKRETATLKCYPIPRHDTVYWYQQGPGQDPQFLISFYEKMQSDKGSIPDRFSAQQFSDYHSELNMSSLELGDSALYFCASSFYRELGIAFFGQGTRLTVV.

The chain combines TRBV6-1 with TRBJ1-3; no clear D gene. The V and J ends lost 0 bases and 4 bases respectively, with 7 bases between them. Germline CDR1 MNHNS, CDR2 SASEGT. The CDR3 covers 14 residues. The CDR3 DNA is TGTGCCAGCAGTGAAGCGCTTGGCGGAAACACCATATATTTT. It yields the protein CASSEALGGNTIYF.